This T cell receptor (beta chain) was obtained from a study of control samples from healthy donors and cancer patients. Trimming cost V 9 bases and J 0 bases; bases outside gene matches: 3. The CDR3 is 14 amino acids. CDR1 is SNHLY, CDR2 FYNNEI, per germline. Profiling relied on immunoSEQ multiplex PCR, and the TCRdb table lists in-frame clones only, not all of them. The profile shows approximately 140,000 clones, 94% of them singletons. The chain carries TRBV2 and TRBJ2-5, with 11 bases identical to TRBD2. The source material was blood. The sequence was collected from a man aged 35-49 years in good health. CDR3 nucleotides: TGTGCCAGTGGGGGACTAGCGGACCAAGAGACCCAGTACTTC. It codes for CASGGLADQETQYF.